This TCR beta chain stems from a study of graft-versus-host responses after intestinal transplantation. Study information: Recipients received multivisceral, liver-intestinal, or isolated intestinal transplants. Induction using anti-thymocyte globulin, followed by tacrolimus and steroids for 3 to 4 years, was given to all recipients.

To note about this clone: Its target is not known.

Regarding the study as a whole: Early post-transplant HvG declines showed an association with peak circulating GvH clone levels. Recipient marrow harbored GvH clones, some of which surfaced first in ileum or blood.

Only in-frame clones appear in the TCRdb table, and some are missing; sequencing was by immunoSEQ multiplex PCR. This repertoire shows over 75,000 clones, about 82% found once; its top ten account for approximately 1.5%. The source of this sequence is a human patient who received an intestinal transplant, so some T cells may come from the graft donor. Sequences were derived from PBMCs, sampled 255 days after intestinal transplant.

The CDR3 sequence is CATSRARGNQETQYF. DNA of the CDR3: TGTGCCACCAGCAGAGCTAGGGGGAATCAAGAGACCCAGTACTTC. This rearrangement joins TRBV15 to TRBJ2-5, with D possibly TRBD1 on 6 matching bases. V lost 1 base and J lost 2, with 11 bases in between. CDR1 LNHNV and CDR2 YYDKDF come from the germline V gene (reference sequence). This CDR3 is built from 15 residues.